Below are 8 T cell receptor beta chains sequenced from a single sample in a study of T cell responses to AZD1222 COVID-19 vaccine. Sequenced by immunoSEQ multiplex PCR; TCRdb stores in-frame clones only, minus some. The sample consists of 90,000 to 110,000 clones, around 87% of them appearing once. The sequenced sample was peripheral blood, obtained on day 0 of AZD1222 vaccination. These receptors came from an adult in good health.

This sequence joins TRBV28 and TRBJ1-1; D call uncertain. The CDR3 sequence is 14 residues long. V lost 8 bases, J lost 0 bases, and 13 bases lay in between. Germline assignment: CDR1 MDHEN and CDR2 SYDVKM. The CDR3 protein is CASGSVSMNTEAFF. The CDR3 DNA follows: TGTGCCAGCGGGTCGGTCAGCATGAACACTGAAGCTTTCTTT.

The chain couples TRBV19 to TRBJ1-4; TRBD1 matches 7 bases. In germline, CDR1 is LNHDA, CDR2 SQIVND (reference sequence). The CDR3 runs to 14 residues. The V gene end was trimmed by 3 bases and the J gene end by 7 bases; junction bases not matched to a gene: 5. The CDR3 is CASSIRDSPEKLFF. The CDR3 DNA reads TGTGCCAGTAGTATTCGGGACAGCCCTGAAAAACTGTTTTTT.

This chain joins TRBV9 and TRBJ2-6; D is ambiguous. Germline CDR1 SGDLS, CDR2 YYNGEE. V was clipped by 3 bases and J by 2 bases, with 6 bases between them. The CDR3 has 14 amino acids. CDR3 residues: CASSAGPGANVLTF. In DNA form, the CDR3 reads TGTGCCAGCAGCGCGGGCCCTGGGGCCAACGTCCTGACTTTC. Variable domain in full (rest from reference TRBV9 and TRBJ2-6): DSGVTQTPKHLITATGQRVTLRCSPRSGDLSVYWYQQSLDQGLQFLIQYYNGEERAKGNILERFSAQQFPDLHSELNLSSLELGDSALYFCASSAGPGANVLTFGAGSRLTVL.

This chain uses TRBV5-1 with TRBJ1-1, with D tentatively TRBD1 (6 bases). The V end was cut by 1 base, the J end by 7 bases, with 14 bases between. Germline V gene lookup returns CDR1 SGHRS and CDR2 YFSETQ. This CDR3 has 14 amino acids. CDR3 nucleotides: TGCGCCAGCAGCTTGAGGGGGGACGGGGATGAAGCTTTCTTT. This sequence encodes CASSLRGDGDEAFF.

The CDR3 nucleotides are TGTGCCAGCAGCCCTAGACCCAGAGAGGGGCAGTTCTTC. Translating gives CASSPRPREGQFF. This chain connects TRBV7-2 to TRBJ2-1, with TRBD2 as a possible D gene (5 bases). The CDR3 spans 13 residues. Germline CDR1 and CDR2: SGHTA and FQGNSA. V was shortened by 5 bases and J by 12 bases, with 17 bases between the two germline ends.

The V call is TRBV11-2, the J call TRBJ1-6; D not resolved. This CDR3 spans 17 amino acids. The V end was cut by 5 bases, the J end by 6 bases, with 20 bases between. In germline, CDR1 is SGHAT, CDR2 FQNNGV. The CDR3 DNA sequence: TGTGCCAGCAGCCCAAGCCCCCGGAACCTGACTAATTCACCCCTCCACTTT. Its protein is CASSPSPRNLTNSPLHF.

The CDR3 bases are TGCAGCGTTGCGGACAGTGATGAGCAGTTCTTC. Protein product: CSVADSDEQFF. The chain employs TRBV29-1 and TRBJ2-1, with D maybe TRBD1 (6 bases). Trimming took off 4 bases at V and 8 bases at J, with 9 bases between the two ends. The CDR3 has 11 residues. Germline V lookup: CDR1 SQVTM, CDR2 ANQGSEA.

The CDR3 protein is CASSPGQGVDTQYF. The CDR3 DNA reads TGTGCCAGCAGTCCGGGACAGGGTGTGGATACGCAGTATTTT. The chain couples TRBV6-2 or TRBV6-3 to TRBJ2-3, with 9 bases identical to TRBD1. This CDR3 contains 14 residues. The ends lost 5 bases at V and 6 bases at J; junction bases unmatched: 6. Germline-derived CDR1 and CDR2 are MNHEY and SVGEGT.